A single sample gave rise to the 17 T cell receptor beta chains below, sequenced in a study of cytomegalovirus exposure and HLA in healthy donors (dated by TCRdb to the late 2010s). Libraries were constructed by the immunoSEQ multiplex PCR assay. A mixture of 60 forward primers for TCR Vbeta segments and 13 reverse primers for TCR Jbeta segments was used in the multiplex PCR. Held by TCRdb, this immuneACCESS table contains in-frame sequences only and omits some clones. Under half of the omission traces to an unresolved V gene where checked; the cause of the rest is unknown. A total of roughly 100,000 clones appear in this sample, approximately 81% of them only once. The leading ten clones occupy around 1.3% of the sample. Sequenced material: PBMCs. The source of these receptors is a man aged 25 to 45 in good health and CMV-seronegative.

The chain is built from TRBV4-3 and TRBJ2-1; TRBD1 agrees at 7 bases. With 0 bases clipped from V and 4 bases from J, the junction kept 3 bases outside the gene matches. CDR3 size: 15 residues. Looked up from germline, CDR1 is LGHNA and CDR2 is YSLEER. The CDR3 DNA is TGCGCCAGCAGCCAAGACAGGGGGTTGTACAATGAGCAGTTCTTC. Translated: CASSQDRGLYNEQFF.

The J gene is TRBJ1-1, the V gene TRBV27, with 7 bases fitting TRBD1. The CDR3 spans 14 residues. J gave up 2 bases and V 7 bases, and 7 bases lay outside the gene matches. CDR1 is MNHEY, CDR2 SMNVEV, per germline (reference sequence). CDR3 DNA sequence: TGTGCCAGCAATCGACAGGGACCCAACACTGAAGCTTTCTTT. This codes for CASNRQGPNTEAFF.

The rearrangement uses TRBV7-9 and TRBJ1-5; D may be TRBD1 (5 bases). The ends were cut back, 5 bases at V and 4 bases at J, with 15 bases in the middle. The CDR3 is 15 amino acids. Germline-derived CDR1 and CDR2 are SEHNR and FQNEAQ (reference sequence). The CDR3 loop reads CASSATTARNQPQHF. CDR3 in DNA: TGTGCCAGCAGCGCTACGACAGCCCGAAATCAGCCCCAGCATTTT.

The chain joins TRBV9 to TRBJ2-1; TRBD2 agrees at 7 bases. The germline V gene encodes CDR1 SGDLS and CDR2 YYNGEE. The CDR3 consists of 15 residues. The V segment lost 2 bases and the J segment 4 bases; nucleotides outside the gene matches: 6. The CDR3 nucleotides are TGTGCCAGCAGCGTCGGCGGGGGAGAGTACAATGAGCAGTTCTTC. Translated, it gives CASSVGGGEYNEQFF.

This clone has a single count. The chain recombines TRBV10-2 with TRBJ1-4; the match to TRBD1 covers 8 bases. The length of the CDR3 is 15 residues. The junction had 5 bases not matched to a gene; V was cut back by 3 bases and J by 5 bases. Looked up from germline, CDR1 is WSHSY and CDR2 is SAAADI. Written as DNA, the CDR3 is TGCGCCAGCAGTGACGGACAGGGCGGGAATGAAAAACTGTTTTTT. It encodes CASSDGQGGNEKLFF.

This clone was observed once. V usage is TRBV4-3 and J usage is TRBJ2-3; the match to TRBD1 covers 8 bases. The germline V gene has CDR1 LGHNA and CDR2 YSLEER. Unmatched junction bases numbered 5, after V lost 5 bases and J lost 1 base. This CDR3 is 15 amino acids long. CDR3 sequence: CASSGRGLRTDTQYF. Written as DNA, the CDR3 is TGCGCCAGCAGCGGCAGGGGGCTGCGCACAGATACGCAGTATTTT.

This chain connects TRBV6-1 to TRBJ1-5; D is uncertain. Germline values: CDR1 MNHNS, CDR2 SASEGT. This CDR3 has 13 residues. The germline V and J ends were trimmed by 7 bases and 0 bases, with 7 bases remaining between them. CDR3 bases: TGTGCCAGCACTATAAATAGCAATCAGCCCCAGCATTTT. This codes for CASTINSNQPQHF.

This rearrangement joins TRBV18 to TRBJ1-1; TRBD1 matches 8 bases. The germline gives CDR1 KGHSH, CDR2 LQKENI. Trimming removed 5 bases from V and 6 bases from J; junction bases left unmatched: 8. The CDR3 has 14 residues. CDR3 sequence reads: CASSTRGQGAEAFF. CDR3 nucleotide sequence: TGTGCCAGCTCAACAAGAGGACAGGGCGCTGAAGCTTTCTTT.

The rearrangement joins TRBV6-5 to TRBJ2-5; 8 bases fit TRBD2. Germline CDR1 and CDR2: MNHEY and SVGAGI. J lost 5 bases, V lost 7 bases, and 6 bases had no gene match. The CDR3 length is 13 residues. CDR3 loop: CASTNGLAETQYF. The CDR3 DNA follows: TGTGCCAGCACAAATGGACTAGCTGAGACCCAGTACTTC.

This chain uses TRBV7-9 with TRBJ1-1; 10 bases match TRBD1. Germline CDR1 and CDR2: SEHNR and FQNEAQ (reference sequence). The CDR3 length is 17 residues. With V trimmed by 1 base and J by 7 bases, 12 bases remained unmatched. The CDR3 is CASSLGLGTGVQGEAFF. DNA for the CDR3: TGTGCCAGCAGCTTAGGTTTGGGGACAGGGGTCCAGGGTGAAGCTTTCTTT.

This clone was found once. J is TRBJ2-1 and V is TRBV5-6; maybe TRBD1 (6 bases). Germline lookup yields CDR1 SGHDT and CDR2 YYEEEE. The CDR3 length is 13 residues. V was trimmed by 2 bases and J by 7 bases, leaving 10 bases between them. CDR3 sequence (DNA): TGTGCCAGCAGCTTCCAGGGGTGGAATGAGCAGTTCTTC. It codes for CASSFQGWNEQFF.

The chain joins TRBV19 to TRBJ1-5, with 8 bases that match TRBD1. This CDR3 contains 15 residues. V was clipped by 7 bases and J by 2 bases; unmatched bases: 7. The V gene's germline CDR1 is LNHDA and CDR2 SQIVND (reference sequence). The CDR3 DNA reads as TGTGCCAGTATAACCGGGACAGGTGGCAATCAGCCCCAGCATTTT. This sequence encodes CASITGTGGNQPQHF.

The count of this clone is one. The gene calls are TRBV18 and TRBJ1-2, with 8 bases matching TRBD1. The V gene end was trimmed by 3 bases and the J gene end by 6 bases; junction bases not matched to a gene: 6. This CDR3 is built from 14 residues. Per germline, CDR1 KGHSH and CDR2 LQKENI. CDR3 DNA: TGTGCCAGCTCACCGACAGGGGAAGGGAATGGCTACACCTTC. Encoded protein: CASSPTGEGNGYTF.

This clone was observed once. This chain uses TRBV6-5 with TRBJ2-2; D may be TRBD2 (6 bases). CDR3 length equals 15 residues. Germline V gives CDR1 MNHEY, CDR2 SVGAGI. Trimming took 5 bases from V and 1 from J, leaving 11 bases between them. The CDR3 region is CASSASRENTGELFF. DNA of the CDR3: TGTGCCAGCAGTGCCTCGCGGGAGAACACCGGGGAGCTGTTTTTT.

This clone was seen only once. V and J are TRBV7-8 and TRBJ1-2, with 7 bases that match TRBD1. V gave up 5 bases and J gave up 6 bases; unmatched junction bases: 6. The CDR3 covers 13 residues. Looked up from germline, CDR1 is SGHVS and CDR2 is FQNEAQ. CDR3 nucleotides: TGTGCCAGCAGCGAGGGGGCGCATGATGGCTACACCTTC. This sequence encodes CASSEGAHDGYTF.

The rearrangement uses TRBV4-1 and TRBJ2-2; 9 bases agree with TRBD2. V shed 4 bases, J shed 3 bases, and the junction held 6 bases outside the gene matches. Per the germline V gene, CDR1 is MGHRA and CDR2 is YSYEKL. The CDR3 is 16 amino acids. Here the CDR3 reads CASSPTGTSYTGELFF. The CDR3 bases are TGCGCCAGCAGCCCGACCGGGACTAGCTACACCGGGGAGCTGTTTTTT.

CDR3 amino acids: CASSVATGGGEQYF. CDR3 DNA sequence: TGTGCCAGCAGCGTGGCCACAGGGGGCGGCGAGCAGTACTTC. The chain combines TRBV9 with TRBJ2-7; TRBD1 aligns across 9 bases. The CDR3 has 14 residues. Germline values: CDR1 SGDLS, CDR2 YYNGEE. The V gene end was trimmed by 2 bases and the J gene end by 6 bases; junction bases not matched to a gene: 6.